This T cell receptor beta chain was obtained from a study of T cell responses to AZD1222 COVID-19 vaccine. Pooled together were second doses at about 4 or about 12 weeks. General study results and limits: Clonal diversity was possibly underestimated; the donors were predominantly white British and more often female. With two AZD1222 doses given, Spike-specific TCR breadth and depth both rose.

As regards this clone: Its antigen is undetermined.

The data were produced by immunoSEQ multiplex PCR, yet TCRdb's version contains in-frame clones alone and is incomplete. The sample has 100,000 to 150,000 clones; around 83% are singletons. The sequenced sample was peripheral blood, obtained 28 days after the second AZD1222 dose. This clonotype was obtained from an adult who received the AZD1222 COVID-19 vaccine.

The CDR3 loop reads CASSKYPGTPASYEQYF. The CDR3 DNA sequence: TGTGCCAGCAGTAAATATCCCGGGACTCCCGCCTCCTACGAGCAGTACTTC. The V and J genes are TRBV6-2 or TRBV6-3 and TRBJ2-7; D perhaps matches TRBD2 (6 bases). CDR3 length: 17 residues. From germline, CDR1 is MNHEY and CDR2 SVGEGT. The V end was cut by 5 bases, the J end by 0 bases, with 20 bases between.